This record looks at one T cell receptor beta chain sequence and its context. This clonotype was seen just once. The antigen it recognizes is unknown. Base qualities are not at hand, and no much larger clone is one base apart. A single read counts as weak evidence. Receptor amplification or capture employed RT-PCR. The sequencer was an Illumina HiSeq 2500. Clones were called with MiXCR by TCRdb after fastp trimmed the public reads at Q25, and only in-frame beta chains were retained. Entries are consolidated by CDR3 protein sequence, retaining the most common genes and DNA. Recorded for this sample are roughly 160,000 distinct CDR3 sequences; roughly a tenth of them occurred a single time. The ten largest clones take up around 35% of the sample. These data are taken from a study of response to subunit inactivated influenza vaccine (dated by TCRdb to 2016 to 2019). Concerning the study at large: The study used deep quantitative T cell receptor repertoire profiling to track responses to a trivalent subunit inactivated influenza vaccine.

Here V drops 5 bases and J drops 4 bases, and the junction holds 9 bases not matched to any gene. Sequences MNHEY (CDR1) and SMNVEV (CDR2) are obtained from the germline V gene (reference sequence). Reading from cysteine to phenylalanine, the CDR3 counts 16 amino acids. Only CDR3 DNA is held: 48 bases, read in frame from base 1. Overall study outcomes, separate from this receptor: The authors proposed that each seasonal influenza vaccination may bring in only a limited number of new T cells.

Sequencing used CD8+ T cells sorted from PBMCs, obtained less than 30 months after vaccination. This clonotype was obtained from a man aged 50-75 years who received an inactivated influenza vaccine. Donor details come from another sample of the same person, matched by shared clones. The sequence links TRBV27 to TRBJ2-5; TRBD2 matches 11 bases in the middle. CDR3 region: CASSVYTGTSGETQYF. The DNA reads as follows: TGTGCCAGCAGTGTATACACCGGGACTAGCGGAGAGACCCAGTACTTC.